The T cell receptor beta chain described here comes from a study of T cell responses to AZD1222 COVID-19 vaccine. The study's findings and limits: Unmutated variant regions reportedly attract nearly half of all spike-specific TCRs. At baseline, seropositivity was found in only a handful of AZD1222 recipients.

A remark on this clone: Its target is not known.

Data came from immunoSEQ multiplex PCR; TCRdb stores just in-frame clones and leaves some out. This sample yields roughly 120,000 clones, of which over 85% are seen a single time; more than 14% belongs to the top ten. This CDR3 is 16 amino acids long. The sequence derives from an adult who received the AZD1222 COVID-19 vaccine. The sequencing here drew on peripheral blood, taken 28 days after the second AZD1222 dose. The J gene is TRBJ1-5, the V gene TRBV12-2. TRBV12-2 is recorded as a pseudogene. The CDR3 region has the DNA TGTGCAAGTCGCTTAGTCTTGAAGTATAGCAATCAGCCCCAGCATTTT. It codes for CASRLVLKYSNQPQHF.